This T cell receptor beta chain originates from a study of breast tumors, draining lymph nodes, adjacent tissues. TCRdb independently ran MiXCR on the multiplex PCR reads; one entry per CDR3 protein. The sample has about 230,000 distinct CDR3 sequences, about 34% seen once. Samples came from axillary lymph nodes draining the breast cancer. The CDR3 is 17 amino acids. Trimming took 2 bases from V and 2 from J; bases not matched to a gene: 12. Germline lookup yields CDR1 DFQATT and CDR2 SNEGSKA (reference sequence). This clonotype showed up many times. This TCR was sampled from a female donor with breast cancer. Some clones in this sample may be carry-over from other donors' samples. Sequencing input: axillary lymph node tissue. The V call is TRBV20-1, the J call TRBJ1-3; 7 bases are shared with TRBD1. In nucleotides, the CDR3 is TGCAGTGCTAGATCAAAGAGGGGGCTAGAACCTGGAAACACCATATATTTT. Its translation: CSARSKRGLEPGNTIYF.